Each of the 26 T cell receptor beta chains below was sequenced from the same sample in a study of CXCR3-negative and CXCR3-positive naive CD8 T cells. General study points: Compared with CXCR3-negative naive cells, CXCR3-positive naive cells showed more hydrophobic TRB CDR3s.

These receptors are not linked to any known antigen. The authors made the TRB cDNA libraries by 5' RACE using UMI labels. No DNA is given; TCRdb re-called the 5' RACE reads and lists each CDR3 protein once. The sample features about 120,000 distinct CDR3 sequences, with approximately 0.38% in its top ten. The sample consisted of naive CXCR3+ CD8+ T cells from blood. Subset denoted: CD45RO-CCR7+CD27+CD95- naive CD8+ T cells expressing CXCR3 (TNR3+). These receptors were taken from a human donor in good health. Some clones in this sample may be carry-over from other donors' samples.

V gene TRBV3-1 combines with J gene TRBJ2-7; TCRdb proposes TRBD1, but this gene call is untestable without DNA. CDR1 is LGHDT and CDR2 is YNNKEL in the germline V gene (reference sequence). This CDR3 is 15 amino acids long. This chain's CDR3 is CASSLIRVKGVEQYF.

This chain links TRBV28 with TRBJ2-7; TCRdb outputs TRBD1, but without DNA this stays unchecked. This CDR3 is built from 14 residues. The germline gives CDR1 MDHEN, CDR2 SYDVKM. CDR3 sequence reads: CASSPPQTGYEQYF.

The rearrangement links TRBV19 to TRBJ2-7; checking the TCRdb D call of TRBD1 is not possible without DNA. Germline V gene data show CDR1 as LNHDA and CDR2 as SQIVND (reference sequence). The CDR3 is made up of 14 amino acids. The CDR3 is CASSIPGGEYEQYF.

The J gene is TRBJ2-3, the V gene TRBV7-9; the D gene TCRdb calls, TRBD2, cannot be checked with no DNA. CDR1 and CDR2 from the germline V gene are SEHNR and FQNEAQ (reference sequence). This CDR3 has 12 amino acids. The CDR3 region is CASRKAGDTQYF.

This chain connects TRBV4-3 to TRBJ2-3; the D call from TCRdb, TRBD2, cannot be confirmed without DNA. There are 17 residues in the CDR3. CDR1 is LGHNA and CDR2 is YSLEER in the germline V gene. The CDR3 here is CASSQGQAGGPTDTQYF.

This sequence joins TRBV7-9 and TRBJ2-7; the D call from TCRdb, TRBD1, cannot be confirmed without DNA. The CDR3 is 16 amino acids. Germline-derived CDR1 and CDR2 are SEHNR and FQNEAQ (reference sequence). CDR3 region: CASSPPQARVPYEQYF.

The chain combines TRBV29-1 with TRBJ2-1. The CDR3 spans 12 residues. CDR1 and CDR2 (germline): SQVTM, ANQGSEA. Here the CDR3 reads CSGQASTREQFF.

The chain couples TRBV29-1 to TRBJ2-1; absent DNA, TCRdb's TRBD1 call cannot be checked. CDR1 is SQVTM, CDR2 ANQGSEA, per germline. The CDR3 extends over 14 amino acids. CDR3 in amino acids: CSVGGTGTGGEQFF.

V usage is TRBV12-3 or TRBV12-4 and J usage is TRBJ2-3; TCRdb picks TRBD1, but there is no DNA to check that call. The CDR3 has 14 residues. CDR3 loop: CASSPGGGTDTQYF.

This chain links TRBV28 with TRBJ2-3; TCRdb picks TRBD2, but there is no DNA to check that call. There are 17 residues in the CDR3. The germline V gene encodes CDR1 MDHEN and CDR2 SYDVKM. This CDR3 reads CASSFVWAGVGTDTQYF. Looking up the rest from reference TRBV28 and TRBJ2-3 gives the full variable domain: DVKVTQSSRYLVKRTGEKVFLECVQDMDHENMFWYRQDPGLGLRLIYFSYDVKMKEKGDIPEGYSVSREKKERFSLILESASTNQTSMYLCASSFVWAGVGTDTQYFGPGTRLTVL.

The chain couples TRBV28 to TRBJ2-1; as DNA is missing, the TRBD2 call by TCRdb cannot be tested. Germline V gene data show CDR1 as MDHEN and CDR2 as SYDVKM. The CDR3 loop spans 14 amino acids. The CDR3 loop reads CASSFLGDSSEQFF.

This chain uses TRBV6-2 or TRBV6-3 with TRBJ2-3; TCRdb's D call of TRBD2 is untestable without DNA. CDR3 length: 16 residues. CDR1 and CDR2 from the germline V gene are MNHEY and SVGEGT. CDR3: CASSVGLAVSTDTQYF.

V usage is TRBV7-9 and J usage is TRBJ2-7; the D call of TRBD2 rests on TCRdb alone, since no DNA is present to check it. This CDR3 comprises 15 residues. The germline gives CDR1 SEHNR, CDR2 FQNEAQ (reference sequence). The CDR3 here is CASSLGDLQGYEQYF.

The chain employs TRBV5-1 and TRBJ1-1. The CDR3 spans 15 residues. Looked up from germline, CDR1 is SGHRS and CDR2 is YFSETQ. CDR3 loop: CASSLDGGGGTEAFF.

The chain employs TRBV12-3 or TRBV12-4 and TRBJ2-2. The CDR3 sequence is 15 residues long. Here the CDR3 reads CASSPIVGSTGELFF.

The J gene is TRBJ2-2, the V gene TRBV15; TCRdb proposes TRBD2, but this gene call is untestable without DNA. This CDR3 spans 15 amino acids. Germline assignment: CDR1 LNHNV and CDR2 YYDKDF (reference sequence). The CDR3 sequence is CATSSGRARLGELFF.

This chain joins TRBV12-3 or TRBV12-4 and TRBJ2-1. CDR3 length: 14 residues. CDR3 sequence: CASSSSGRINEQFF.

The CDR3: CASRLAGGPGTGELFF. The chain is built from TRBV12-3 or TRBV12-4 and TRBJ2-2; absent DNA, TCRdb's TRBD2 call cannot be checked. The CDR3 has 16 amino acids.

This CDR3 reads CSVHRGNEQYF. This rearrangement joins TRBV29-1 to TRBJ2-7; lacking DNA, the TRBD1 call made by TCRdb goes unchecked. Germline values: CDR1 SQVTM, CDR2 ANQGSEA. CDR3 length equals 11 residues.

CDR3 sequence: CSVELRDSFSYEQYF. The chain combines TRBV29-1 with TRBJ2-7; TCRdb's assignment of TRBD1 cannot be checked, as there is no DNA. Per germline, CDR1 SQVTM and CDR2 ANQGSEA. This CDR3 is built from 15 residues.

V usage is TRBV5-1 and J usage is TRBJ2-1; the TCRdb D gene call, TRBD2, has no DNA to confirm it. The CDR3 extends over 16 amino acids. The V gene's germline CDR1 is SGHRS and CDR2 YFSETQ. The CDR3: CASSLGYRTSGHEQFF.

The rearrangement links TRBV5-3 to TRBJ2-4; TCRdb outputs TRBD1, but without DNA this stays unchecked. TRBV5-3 falls under the ORF class, with uncertain function. This CDR3 is built from 15 residues. The CDR3 protein is CATPDGILAKNIQYF.

The CDR3 sequence: CSVVRVTGELFF. The chain employs TRBV29-1 and TRBJ2-2. The germline gives CDR1 SQVTM, CDR2 ANQGSEA. This CDR3 is built from 12 residues.

The rearrangement uses TRBV5-1 and TRBJ2-7; TCRdb's assignment of TRBD1 cannot be checked, as there is no DNA. Per germline, CDR1 SGHRS and CDR2 YFSETQ. This CDR3 spans 12 amino acids. The CDR3 loop reads CASSWTGSEQYF.

This chain links TRBV19 with TRBJ2-2; no DNA is available, so the TRBD1 call from TCRdb remains unchecked. Per the germline V gene, CDR1 is LNHDA and CDR2 is SQIVND (reference sequence). The CDR3 is made up of 15 amino acids. The CDR3 reads CASSSHRGGIGELFF.

The rearrangement links TRBV7-3 to TRBJ2-5; the TCRdb call, TRBD1, lacks DNA for checking. This CDR3 has 19 residues. CDR1 and CDR2 from the germline V gene are SGHTA and FQGTGA. The CDR3: CASYHPGNRDRESQETQYF.